This T cell receptor beta chain was sequenced for a study of OX40 agonist ivuxolimab in advanced cancers. Using immunoSEQ multiplex PCR, the repertoire was profiled, and TCRdb retains in-frame clones only, with some absent. This table has tens of thousands of clones, around 82% appearing once. The CDR3 is made up of 14 amino acids. After removal of 5 bases from V and 8 bases from J, the junction contained 11 bases not matched to a gene. CDR1 and CDR2 from the germline V gene are SNHLY and FYNNEI. This TCR came from an adult with an advanced solid tumor such as melanoma, head and neck, liver or kidney cancer. The starting material was CD4+ or CD8+ T cells sorted from blood, obtained in a trial of the OX40 agonist ivuxolimab. V gene TRBV2 combines with J gene TRBJ1-2; 7 bases line up with TRBD1. The CDR3 protein is CASSLQGRPGGYTF. CDR3 DNA: TGTGCCAGCAGTCTACAGGGGCGCCCAGGCGGCTACACCTTC.